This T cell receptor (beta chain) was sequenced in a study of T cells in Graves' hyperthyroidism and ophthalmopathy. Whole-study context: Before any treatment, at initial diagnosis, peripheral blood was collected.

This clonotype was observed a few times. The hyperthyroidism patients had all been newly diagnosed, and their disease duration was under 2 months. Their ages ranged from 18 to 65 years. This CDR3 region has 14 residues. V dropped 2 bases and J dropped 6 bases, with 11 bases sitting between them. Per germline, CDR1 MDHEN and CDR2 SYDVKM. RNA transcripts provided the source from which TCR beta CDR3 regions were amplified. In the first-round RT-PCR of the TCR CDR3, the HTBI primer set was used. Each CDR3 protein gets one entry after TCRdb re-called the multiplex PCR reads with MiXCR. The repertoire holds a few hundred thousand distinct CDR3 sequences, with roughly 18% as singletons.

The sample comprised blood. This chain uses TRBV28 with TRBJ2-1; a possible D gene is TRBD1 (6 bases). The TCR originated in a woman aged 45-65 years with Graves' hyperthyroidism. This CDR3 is CASSLRGWFNEQFF. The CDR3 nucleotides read TGTGCCAGCAGTTTAAGGGGGTGGTTCAATGAGCAGTTCTTC.